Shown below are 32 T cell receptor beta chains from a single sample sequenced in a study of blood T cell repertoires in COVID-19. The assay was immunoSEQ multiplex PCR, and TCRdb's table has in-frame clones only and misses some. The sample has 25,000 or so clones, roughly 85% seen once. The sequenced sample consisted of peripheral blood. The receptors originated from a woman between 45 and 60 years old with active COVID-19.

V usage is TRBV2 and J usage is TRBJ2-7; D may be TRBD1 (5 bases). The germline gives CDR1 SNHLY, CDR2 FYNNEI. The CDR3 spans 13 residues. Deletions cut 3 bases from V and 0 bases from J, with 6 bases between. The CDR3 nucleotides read TGTGCCAGCAGTGAGGGGCCCTCCTACGAGCAGTACTTC. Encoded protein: CASSEGPSYEQYF.

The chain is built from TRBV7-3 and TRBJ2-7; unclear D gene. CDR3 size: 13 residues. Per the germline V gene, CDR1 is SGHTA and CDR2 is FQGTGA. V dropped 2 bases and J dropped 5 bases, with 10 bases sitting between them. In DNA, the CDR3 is TGTGCCAGCAGCTTATCCCCCCCCGACGAGCAGTACTTC. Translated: CASSLSPPDEQYF.

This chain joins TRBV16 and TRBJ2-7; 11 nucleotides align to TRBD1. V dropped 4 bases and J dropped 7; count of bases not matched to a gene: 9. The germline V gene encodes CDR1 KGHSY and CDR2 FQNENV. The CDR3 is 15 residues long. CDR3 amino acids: CASSRMDRGRGEQYF. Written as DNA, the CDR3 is TGTGCCAGCAGCCGAATGGACAGGGGGCGCGGTGAGCAGTACTTC. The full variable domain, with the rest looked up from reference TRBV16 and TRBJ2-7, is GEEVAQTPKHLVRGEGQKAKLYCAPIKGHSYVFWYQQVLKNEFKFLISFQNENVFDETGMPKERFSAKCLPNSPCSLEIQATKLEDSAVYFCASSRMDRGRGEQYFGPGTRLTVT.

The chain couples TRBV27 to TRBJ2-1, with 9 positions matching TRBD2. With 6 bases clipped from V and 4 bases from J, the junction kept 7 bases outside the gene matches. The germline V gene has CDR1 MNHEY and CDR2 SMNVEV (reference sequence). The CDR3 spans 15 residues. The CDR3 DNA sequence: TGTGCCAGCAGGCCTAAAAGCGGGGGGTACAATGAGCAGTTCTTC. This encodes CASRPKSGGYNEQFF.

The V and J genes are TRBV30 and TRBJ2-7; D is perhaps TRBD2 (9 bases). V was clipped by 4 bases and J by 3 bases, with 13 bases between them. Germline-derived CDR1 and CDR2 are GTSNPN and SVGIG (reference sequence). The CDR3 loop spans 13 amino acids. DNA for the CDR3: TGTGCCTGGACTAGCGGGACAGGCTACGAGCAGTACTTC. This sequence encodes CAWTSGTGYEQYF.

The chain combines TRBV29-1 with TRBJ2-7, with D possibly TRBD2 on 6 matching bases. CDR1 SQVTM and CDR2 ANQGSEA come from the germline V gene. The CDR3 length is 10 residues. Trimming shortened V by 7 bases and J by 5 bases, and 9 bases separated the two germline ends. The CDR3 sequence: CSGGTDEQYF. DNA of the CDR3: TGCAGCGGGGGGACTGACGAGCAGTACTTC.

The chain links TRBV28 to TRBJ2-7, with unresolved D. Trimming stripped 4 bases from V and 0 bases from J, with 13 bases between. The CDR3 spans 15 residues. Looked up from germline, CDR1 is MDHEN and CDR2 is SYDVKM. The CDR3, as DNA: TGTGCCAGCAGTTCCCCAGGTGTTAGCTCCTACGAGCAGTACTTC. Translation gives CASSSPGVSSYEQYF.

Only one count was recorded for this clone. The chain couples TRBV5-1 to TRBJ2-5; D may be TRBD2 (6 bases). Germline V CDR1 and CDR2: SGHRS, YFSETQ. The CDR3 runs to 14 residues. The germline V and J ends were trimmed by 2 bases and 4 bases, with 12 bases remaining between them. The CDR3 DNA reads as TGCGCCAGCAGCTTCCGGGGGAGACGAGAGACCCAGTACTTC. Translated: CASSFRGRRETQYF.

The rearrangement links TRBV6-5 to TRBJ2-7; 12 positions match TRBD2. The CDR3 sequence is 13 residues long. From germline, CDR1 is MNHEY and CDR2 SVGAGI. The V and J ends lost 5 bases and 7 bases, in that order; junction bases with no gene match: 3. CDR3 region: CASSRGLAGEQYF. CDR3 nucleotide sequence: TGTGCCAGCAGTCGCGGACTAGCGGGAGAGCAGTACTTC.

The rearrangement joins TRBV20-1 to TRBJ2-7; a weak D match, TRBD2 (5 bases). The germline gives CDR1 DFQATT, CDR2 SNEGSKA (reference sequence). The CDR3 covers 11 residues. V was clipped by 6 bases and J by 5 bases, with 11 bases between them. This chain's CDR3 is CSAGESDEQYF. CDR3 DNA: TGCAGTGCCGGGGAATCGGACGAGCAGTACTTC.

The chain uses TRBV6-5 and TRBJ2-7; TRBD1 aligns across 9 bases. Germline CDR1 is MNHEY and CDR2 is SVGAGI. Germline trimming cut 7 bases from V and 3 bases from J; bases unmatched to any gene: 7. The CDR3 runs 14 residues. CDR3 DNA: TGTGCCAGCAAGCTACAGGGGGCGAACTACGAGCAGTACTTC. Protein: CASKLQGANYEQYF.

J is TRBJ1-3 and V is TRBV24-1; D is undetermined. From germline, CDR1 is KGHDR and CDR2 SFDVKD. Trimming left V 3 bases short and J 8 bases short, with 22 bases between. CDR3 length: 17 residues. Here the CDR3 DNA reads TGTGCCACCAGTGATCTCCTAGTGGCGGGGAATTATGACACCATATATTTT. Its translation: CATSDLLVAGNYDTIYF.

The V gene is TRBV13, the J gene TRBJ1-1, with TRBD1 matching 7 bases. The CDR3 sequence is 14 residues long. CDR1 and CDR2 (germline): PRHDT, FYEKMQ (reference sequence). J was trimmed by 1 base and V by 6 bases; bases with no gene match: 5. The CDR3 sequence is CASRDRAGNTEAFF. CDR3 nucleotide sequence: TGTGCCAGCAGAGACAGGGCAGGGAACACTGAAGCTTTCTTT.

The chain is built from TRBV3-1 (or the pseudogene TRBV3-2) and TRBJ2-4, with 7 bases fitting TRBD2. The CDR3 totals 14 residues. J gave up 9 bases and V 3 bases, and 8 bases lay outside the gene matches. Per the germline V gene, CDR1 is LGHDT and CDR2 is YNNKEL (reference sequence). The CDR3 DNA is TGTGCCAGCAGCCACGCCCAAACGGGGGGCATTCAGTACTTC. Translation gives CASSHAQTGGIQYF.

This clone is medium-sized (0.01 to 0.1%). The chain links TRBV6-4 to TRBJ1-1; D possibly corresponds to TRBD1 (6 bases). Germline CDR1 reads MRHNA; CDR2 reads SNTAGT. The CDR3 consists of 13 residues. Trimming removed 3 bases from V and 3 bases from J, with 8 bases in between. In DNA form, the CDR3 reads TGTGCCAGCAGTGAGACAGGCGACACTGAAGCTTTCTTT. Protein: CASSETGDTEAFF.

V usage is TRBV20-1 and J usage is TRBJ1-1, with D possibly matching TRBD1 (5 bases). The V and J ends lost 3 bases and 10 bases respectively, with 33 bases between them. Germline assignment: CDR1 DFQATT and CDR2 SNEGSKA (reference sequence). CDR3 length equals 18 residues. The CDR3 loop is CSASQISGQGPGPSGAFF. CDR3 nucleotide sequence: TGCAGTGCTAGTCAAATCTCCGGGCAGGGTCCAGGCCCTTCGGGAGCTTTCTTT.

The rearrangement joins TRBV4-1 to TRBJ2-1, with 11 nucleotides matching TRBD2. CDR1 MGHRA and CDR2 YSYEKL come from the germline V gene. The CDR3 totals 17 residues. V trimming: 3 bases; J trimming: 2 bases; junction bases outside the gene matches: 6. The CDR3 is CASSHLDSGRAYNEQFF. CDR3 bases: TGCGCCAGCAGCCACCTAGATAGCGGGAGGGCCTACAATGAGCAGTTCTTC.

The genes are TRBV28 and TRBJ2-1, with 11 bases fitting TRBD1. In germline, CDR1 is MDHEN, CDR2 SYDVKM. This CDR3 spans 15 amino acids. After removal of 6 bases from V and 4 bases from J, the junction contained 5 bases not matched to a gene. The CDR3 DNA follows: TGTGCCAGCAGCTCCGGGACAGGGGGATACAATGAGCAGTTCTTC. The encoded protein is CASSSGTGGYNEQFF.

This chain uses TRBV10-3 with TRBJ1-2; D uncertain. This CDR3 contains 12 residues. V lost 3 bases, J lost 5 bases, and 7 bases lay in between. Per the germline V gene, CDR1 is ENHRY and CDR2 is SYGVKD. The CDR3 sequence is CAISEQQYGYTF. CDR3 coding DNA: TGTGCCATCAGTGAACAACAGTATGGCTACACCTTC.

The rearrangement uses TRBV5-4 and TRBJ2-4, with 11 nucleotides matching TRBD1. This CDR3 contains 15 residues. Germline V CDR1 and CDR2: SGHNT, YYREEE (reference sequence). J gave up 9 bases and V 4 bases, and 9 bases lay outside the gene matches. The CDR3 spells CASSPRTGGMGIQYF. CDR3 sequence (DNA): TGTGCCAGCAGCCCCAGGACAGGGGGCATGGGCATTCAGTACTTC.

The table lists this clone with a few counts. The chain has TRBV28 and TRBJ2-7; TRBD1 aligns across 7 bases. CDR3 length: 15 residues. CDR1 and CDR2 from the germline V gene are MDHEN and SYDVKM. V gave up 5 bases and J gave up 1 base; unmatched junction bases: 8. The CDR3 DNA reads TGTGCCAGCAGTACTCGGACAGGTGGATCCTACGAGCAGTACTTC. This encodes CASSTRTGGSYEQYF.

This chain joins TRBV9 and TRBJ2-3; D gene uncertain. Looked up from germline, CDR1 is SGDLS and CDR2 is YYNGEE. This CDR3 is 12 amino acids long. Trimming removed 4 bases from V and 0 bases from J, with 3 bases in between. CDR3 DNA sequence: TGTGCCAGCAGCTCTAGCACAGATACGCAGTATTTT. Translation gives CASSSSTDTQYF.

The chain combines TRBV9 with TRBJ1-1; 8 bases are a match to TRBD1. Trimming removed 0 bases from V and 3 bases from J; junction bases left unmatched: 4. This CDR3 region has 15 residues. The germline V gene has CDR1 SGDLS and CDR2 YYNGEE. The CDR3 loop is CASSVATGEYTEAFF. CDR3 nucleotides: TGTGCCAGCAGCGTAGCGACAGGGGAGTACACTGAAGCTTTCTTT.

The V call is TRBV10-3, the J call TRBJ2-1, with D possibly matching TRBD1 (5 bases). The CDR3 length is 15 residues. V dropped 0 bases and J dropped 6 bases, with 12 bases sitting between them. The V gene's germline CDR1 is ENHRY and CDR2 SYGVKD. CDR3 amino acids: CAISESETEANEQFF. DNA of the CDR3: TGTGCCATCAGTGAGTCAGAGACAGAGGCCAATGAGCAGTTCTTC.

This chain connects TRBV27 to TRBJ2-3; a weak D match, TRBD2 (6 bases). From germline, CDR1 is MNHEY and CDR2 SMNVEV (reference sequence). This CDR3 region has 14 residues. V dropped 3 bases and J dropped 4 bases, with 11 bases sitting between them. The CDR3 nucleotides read TGTGCCAGCAGTTTGTCTGCTAGCGCAGATACGCAGTATTTT. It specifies CASSLSASADTQYF.

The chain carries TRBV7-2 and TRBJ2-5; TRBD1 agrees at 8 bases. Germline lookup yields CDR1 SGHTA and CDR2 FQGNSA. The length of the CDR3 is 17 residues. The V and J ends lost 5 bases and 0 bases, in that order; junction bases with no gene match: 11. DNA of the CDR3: TGTGCCAGCAGCCTAGGGGGGACAGGAGGGTACCAAGAGACCCAGTACTTC. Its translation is CASSLGGTGGYQETQYF. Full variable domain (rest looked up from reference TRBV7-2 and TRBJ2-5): GAGVSQSPSNKVTEKGKDVELRCDPISGHTALYWYRQSLGQGLEFLIYFQGNSAPDKSGLPSDRFSAERTGGSVSTLTIQRTQQEDSAVYLCASSLGGTGGYQETQYFGPGTRLLVL.

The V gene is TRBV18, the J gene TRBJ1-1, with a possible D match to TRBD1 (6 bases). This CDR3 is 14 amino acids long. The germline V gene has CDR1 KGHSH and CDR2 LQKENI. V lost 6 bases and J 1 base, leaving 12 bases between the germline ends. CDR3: CASSSDRKNTEAFF. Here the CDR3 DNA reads TGTGCCAGCTCCTCAGACAGGAAGAACACTGAAGCTTTCTTT.

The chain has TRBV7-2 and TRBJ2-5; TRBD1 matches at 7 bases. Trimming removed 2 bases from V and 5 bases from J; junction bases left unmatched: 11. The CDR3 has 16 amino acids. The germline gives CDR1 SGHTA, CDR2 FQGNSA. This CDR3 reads CASSLWLRQGRETQYF. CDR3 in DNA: TGTGCCAGCAGCTTATGGCTTCGACAGGGTCGCGAGACCCAGTACTTC.

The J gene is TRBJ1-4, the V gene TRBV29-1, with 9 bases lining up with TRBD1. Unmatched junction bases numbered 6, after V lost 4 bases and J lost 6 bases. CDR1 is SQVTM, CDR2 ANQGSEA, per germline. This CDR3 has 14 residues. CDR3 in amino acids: CSVGMGQGYEKLFF. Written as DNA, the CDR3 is TGCAGCGTTGGTATGGGACAGGGATATGAAAAACTGTTTTTT. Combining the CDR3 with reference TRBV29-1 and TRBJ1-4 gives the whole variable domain SAVISQKPSRDICQRGTSLTIQCQVDSQVTMMFWYRQQPGQSLTLIATANQGSEATYESGFVIDKFPISRPNLTFSTLTVSNMSPEDSSIYLCSVGMGQGYEKLFFGSGTQLSVL.

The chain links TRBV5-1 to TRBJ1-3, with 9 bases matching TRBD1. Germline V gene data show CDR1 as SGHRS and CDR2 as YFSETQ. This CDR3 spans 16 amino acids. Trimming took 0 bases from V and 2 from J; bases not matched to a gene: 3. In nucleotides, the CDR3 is TGCGCCAGCAGCTTGGAAGGGGACAGGGCTGGAAACACCATATATTTT. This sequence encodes CASSLEGDRAGNTIYF. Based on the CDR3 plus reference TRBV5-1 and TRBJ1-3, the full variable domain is KAGVTQTPRYLIKTRGQQVTLSCSPISGHRSVSWYQQTPGQGLQFLFEYFSETQRNKGNFPGRFSGRQFSNSRSEMNVSTLELGDSALYLCASSLEGDRAGNTIYFGEGSWLTVV.

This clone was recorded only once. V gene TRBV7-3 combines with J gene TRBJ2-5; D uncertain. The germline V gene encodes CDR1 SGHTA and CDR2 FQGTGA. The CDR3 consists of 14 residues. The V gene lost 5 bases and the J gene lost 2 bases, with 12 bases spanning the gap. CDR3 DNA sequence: TGTGCCAGCAGCAAAGTCGGCGGTCAAGAGACCCAGTACTTC. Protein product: CASSKVGGQETQYF.

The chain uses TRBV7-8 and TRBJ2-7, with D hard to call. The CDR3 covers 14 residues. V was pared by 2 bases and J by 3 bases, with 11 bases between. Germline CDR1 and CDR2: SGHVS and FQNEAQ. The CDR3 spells CASSLIFPDYEQYF. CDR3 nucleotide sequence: TGTGCCAGCAGCTTAATTTTCCCAGACTACGAGCAGTACTTC.